The sequence of this T cell receptor beta chain was determined in a study of blood T cell repertoires in COVID-19. Study context: In each case, the material was cDNA or gDNA derived from T cells, B-cell-depleted T cells, or PBMCs.

Looked up from germline, CDR1 is PRHDT and CDR2 is FYEKMQ (reference sequence). Trimming cost V 0 bases and J 0 bases, with 8 bases left between them. The CDR3 contains 15 residues. Some clones are missing from TCRdb's copy, which holds only in-frame ones; the method was immunoSEQ multiplex PCR. The table lists about 400,000 clones, roughly 90% of them singletons. This sequence joins TRBV13 and TRBJ1-1, with unresolved D. Source material: PBMCs or T cells enriched from blood (not recorded which). This TCR derives from a woman aged 40 to 55 with acute COVID-19. The CDR3 sequence is CASSLGPGLNTEAFF. In nucleotides, the CDR3 is TGTGCCAGCAGCTTAGGTCCAGGCTTGAACACTGAAGCTTTCTTT.